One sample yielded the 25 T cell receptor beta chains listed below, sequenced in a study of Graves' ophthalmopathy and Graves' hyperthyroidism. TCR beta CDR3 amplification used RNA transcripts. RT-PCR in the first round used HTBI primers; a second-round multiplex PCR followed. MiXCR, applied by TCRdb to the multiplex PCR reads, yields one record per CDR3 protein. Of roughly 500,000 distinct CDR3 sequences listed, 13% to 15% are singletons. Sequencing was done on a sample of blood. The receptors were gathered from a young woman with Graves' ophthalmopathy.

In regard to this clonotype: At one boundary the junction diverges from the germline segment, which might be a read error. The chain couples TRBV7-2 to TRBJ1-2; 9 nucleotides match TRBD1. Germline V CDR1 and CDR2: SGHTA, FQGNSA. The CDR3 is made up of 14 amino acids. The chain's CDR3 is CASSARQGGQGYIF. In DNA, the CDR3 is TGTGCCAGCAGCGCTCGACAGGGGGGTCAAGGCTACATCTTC.

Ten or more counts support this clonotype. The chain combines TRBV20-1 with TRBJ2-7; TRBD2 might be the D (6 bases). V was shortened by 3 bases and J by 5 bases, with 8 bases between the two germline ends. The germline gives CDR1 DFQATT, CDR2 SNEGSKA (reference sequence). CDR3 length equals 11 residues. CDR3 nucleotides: TGCAGTGCTAGCAAGCGGGACGAGCAGTACTTC. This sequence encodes CSASKRDEQYF.

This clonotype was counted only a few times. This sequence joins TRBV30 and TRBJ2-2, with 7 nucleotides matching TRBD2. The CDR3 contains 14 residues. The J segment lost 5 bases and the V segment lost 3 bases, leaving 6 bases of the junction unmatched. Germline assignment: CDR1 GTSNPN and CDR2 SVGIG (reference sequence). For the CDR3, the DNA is TGTGCCTGGAGGGGCGGGAGTGGTACCGGGGAGCTGTTTTTT. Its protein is CAWRGGSGTGELFF. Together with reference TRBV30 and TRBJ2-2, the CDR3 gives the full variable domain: SQTIHQWPATLVQPVGSPLSLECTVEGTSNPNLYWYRQAAGRGLQLLFYSVGIGQISSEVPQNLSASRPQDRQFILSSKKLLLSDSGFYLCAWRGGSGTGELFFGEGSRLTVL.

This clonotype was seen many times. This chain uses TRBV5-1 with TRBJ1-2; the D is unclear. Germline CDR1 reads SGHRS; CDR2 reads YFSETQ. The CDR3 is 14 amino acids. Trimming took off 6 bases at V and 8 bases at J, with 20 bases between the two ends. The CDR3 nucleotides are TGCGCCAGCACCCCGGATGGGGTAGGTACCGGCTACACCTTC. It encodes CASTPDGVGTGYTF.

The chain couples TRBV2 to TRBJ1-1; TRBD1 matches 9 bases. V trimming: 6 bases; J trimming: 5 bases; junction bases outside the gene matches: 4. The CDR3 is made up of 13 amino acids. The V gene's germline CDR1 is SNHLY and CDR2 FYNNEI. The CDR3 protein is CASRSGQGTEAFF. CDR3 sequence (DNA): TGTGCCAGCAGGTCGGGACAGGGAACTGAAGCTTTCTTT.

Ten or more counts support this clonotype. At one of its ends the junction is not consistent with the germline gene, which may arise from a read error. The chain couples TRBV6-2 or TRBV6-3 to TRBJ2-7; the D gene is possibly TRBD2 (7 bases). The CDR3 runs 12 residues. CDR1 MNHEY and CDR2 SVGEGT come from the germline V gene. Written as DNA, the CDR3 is TGTGCCAGCAGTTTCAACAGCGGGACACAAGACTTC. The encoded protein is CASSFNSGTQDF.

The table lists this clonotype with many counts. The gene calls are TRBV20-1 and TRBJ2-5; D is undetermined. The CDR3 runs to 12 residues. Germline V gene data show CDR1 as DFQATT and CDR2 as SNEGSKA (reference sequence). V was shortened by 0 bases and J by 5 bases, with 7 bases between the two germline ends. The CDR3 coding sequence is TGCAGTGCTAGAGAGGGTAGCGAGACCCAGTACTTC. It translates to CSAREGSETQYF.

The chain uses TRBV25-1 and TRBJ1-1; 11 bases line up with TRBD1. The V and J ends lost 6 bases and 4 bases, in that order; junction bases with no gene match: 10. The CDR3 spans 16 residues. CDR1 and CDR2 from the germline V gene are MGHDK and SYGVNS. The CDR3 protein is CASSAGQGADGTEAFF. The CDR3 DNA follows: TGTGCCAGCAGCGCCGGACAGGGGGCGGATGGCACTGAAGCTTTCTTT.

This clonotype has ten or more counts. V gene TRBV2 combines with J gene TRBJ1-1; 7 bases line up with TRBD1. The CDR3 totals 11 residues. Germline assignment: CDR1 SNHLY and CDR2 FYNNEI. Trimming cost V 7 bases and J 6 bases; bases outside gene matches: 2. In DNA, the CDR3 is TGTGCCAGCAAAACAGGGGCTGAAGCTTTCTTT. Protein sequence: CASKTGAEAFF.

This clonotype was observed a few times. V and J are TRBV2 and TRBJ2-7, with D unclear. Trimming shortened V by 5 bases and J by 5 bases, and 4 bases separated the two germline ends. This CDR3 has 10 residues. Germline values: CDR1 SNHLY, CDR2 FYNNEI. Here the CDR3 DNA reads TGTGCCAGCAGTTACGACGAGCAGTACTTC. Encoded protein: CASSYDEQYF. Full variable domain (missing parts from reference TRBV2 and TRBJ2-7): EPEVTQTPSHQVTQMGQEVILRCVPISNHLYFYWYRQILGQKVEFLVSFYNNEISEKSEIFDDQFSVERPDGSNFTLKIRSTKLEDSAMYFCASSYDEQYFGPGTRLTVT.

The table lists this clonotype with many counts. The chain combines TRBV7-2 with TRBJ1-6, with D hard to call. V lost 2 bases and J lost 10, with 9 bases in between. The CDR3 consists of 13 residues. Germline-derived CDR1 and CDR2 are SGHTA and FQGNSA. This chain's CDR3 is CASSLLPESPLHF. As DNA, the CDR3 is TGTGCCAGCAGCTTACTCCCCGAATCACCCCTCCACTTT. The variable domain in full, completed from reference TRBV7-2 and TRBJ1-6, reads GAGVSQSPSNKVTEKGKDVELRCDPISGHTALYWYRQSLGQGLEFLIYFQGNSAPDKSGLPSDRFSAERTGGSVSTLTIQRTQQEDSAVYLCASSLLPESPLHFGNGTRLTVT.

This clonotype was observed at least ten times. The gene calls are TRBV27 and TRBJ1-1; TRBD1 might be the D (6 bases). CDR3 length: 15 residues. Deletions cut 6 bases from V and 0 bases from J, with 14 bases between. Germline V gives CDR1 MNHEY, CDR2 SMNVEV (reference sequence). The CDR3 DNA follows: TGTGCCAGCAGCCCTCAAGGGGGGCTGAACACTGAAGCTTTCTTT. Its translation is CASSPQGGLNTEAFF.

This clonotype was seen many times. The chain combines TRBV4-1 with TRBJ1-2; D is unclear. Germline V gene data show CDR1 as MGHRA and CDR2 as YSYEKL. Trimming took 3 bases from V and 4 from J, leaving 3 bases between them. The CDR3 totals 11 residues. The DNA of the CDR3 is TGCGCCAGCAGCCAGTTCTATGGCTACACCTTC. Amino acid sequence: CASSQFYGYTF.

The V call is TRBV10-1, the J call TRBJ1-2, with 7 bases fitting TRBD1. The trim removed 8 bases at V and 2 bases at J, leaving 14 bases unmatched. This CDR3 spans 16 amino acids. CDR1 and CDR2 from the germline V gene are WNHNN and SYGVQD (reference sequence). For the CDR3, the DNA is TGCGCCAGCGAGGGACAGAGAAGTAGAAGAAACTATGGCTACACCTTC. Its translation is CASEGQRSRRNYGYTF.

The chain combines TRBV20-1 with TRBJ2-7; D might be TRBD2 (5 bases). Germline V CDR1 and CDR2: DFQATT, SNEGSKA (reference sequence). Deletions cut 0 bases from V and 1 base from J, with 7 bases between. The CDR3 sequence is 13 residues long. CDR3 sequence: CSARDRLSYEQYF. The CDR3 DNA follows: TGCAGTGCTAGAGATCGACTATCCTACGAGCAGTACTTC.

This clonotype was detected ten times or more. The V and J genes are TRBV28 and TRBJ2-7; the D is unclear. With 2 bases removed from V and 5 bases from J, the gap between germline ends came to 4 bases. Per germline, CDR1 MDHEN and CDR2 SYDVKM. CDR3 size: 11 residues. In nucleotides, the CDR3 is TGTGCCAGCAGTTTAATAGACGAGCAGTACTTC. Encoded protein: CASSLIDEQYF.

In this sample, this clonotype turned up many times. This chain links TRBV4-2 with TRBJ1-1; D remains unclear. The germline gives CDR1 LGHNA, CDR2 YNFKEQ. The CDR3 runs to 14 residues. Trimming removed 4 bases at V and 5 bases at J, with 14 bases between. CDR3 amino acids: CASSRDPRRTEAFF. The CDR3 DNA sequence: TGTGCCAGCAGCCGTGACCCCAGGAGGACTGAAGCTTTCTTT.

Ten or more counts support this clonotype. Here the CDR3 reads CASSHQVGEMNTEAFF. CDR3 nucleotide sequence: TGTGCCAGTAGTCACCAGGTCGGAGAAATGAACACTGAAGCTTTCTTT. The chain joins TRBV19 to TRBJ1-1, with D unresolved. CDR1 and CDR2 (germline): LNHDA, SQIVND (reference sequence). This CDR3 has 16 amino acids. Trimming cost V 5 bases and J 0 bases, with 16 bases left between them.

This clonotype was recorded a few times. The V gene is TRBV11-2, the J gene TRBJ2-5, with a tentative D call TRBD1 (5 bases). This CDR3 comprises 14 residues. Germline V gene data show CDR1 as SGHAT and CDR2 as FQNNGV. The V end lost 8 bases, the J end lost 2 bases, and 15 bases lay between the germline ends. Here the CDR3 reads CASRRVGLQETQYF. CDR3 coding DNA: TGTGCCAGCCGCAGGGTGGGTTTACAAGAGACCCAGTACTTC. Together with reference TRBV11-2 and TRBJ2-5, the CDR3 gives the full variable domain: EAGVAQSPRYKIIEKRQSVAFWCNPISGHATLYWYQQILGQGPKLLIQFQNNGVVDDSQLPKDRFSAERLKGVDSTLKIQPAKLEDSAVYLCASRRVGLQETQYFGPGTRLLVL.

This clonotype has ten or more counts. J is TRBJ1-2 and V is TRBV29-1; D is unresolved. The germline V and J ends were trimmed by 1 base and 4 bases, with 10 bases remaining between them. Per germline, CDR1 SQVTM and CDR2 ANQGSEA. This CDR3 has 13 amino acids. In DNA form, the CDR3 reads TGCAGCGTTGAAGGCGGGAACGTCTATGGCTACACCTTC. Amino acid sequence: CSVEGGNVYGYTF. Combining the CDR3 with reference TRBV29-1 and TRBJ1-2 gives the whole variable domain SAVISQKPSRDICQRGTSLTIQCQVDSQVTMMFWYRQQPGQSLTLIATANQGSEATYESGFVIDKFPISRPNLTFSTLTVSNMSPEDSSIYLCSVEGGNVYGYTFGSGTRLTVV.

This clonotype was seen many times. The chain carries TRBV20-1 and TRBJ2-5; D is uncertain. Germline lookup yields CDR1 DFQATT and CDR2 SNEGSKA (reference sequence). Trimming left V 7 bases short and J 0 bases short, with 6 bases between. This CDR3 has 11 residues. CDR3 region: CSEGYQETQYF. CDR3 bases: TGCAGTGAAGGATACCAAGAGACCCAGTACTTC.

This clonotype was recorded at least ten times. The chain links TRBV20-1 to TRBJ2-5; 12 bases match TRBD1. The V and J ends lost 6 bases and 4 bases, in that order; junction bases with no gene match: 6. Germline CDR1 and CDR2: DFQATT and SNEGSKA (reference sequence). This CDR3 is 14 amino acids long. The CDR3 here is CSASGDRGPETQYF. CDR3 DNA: TGCAGTGCCAGTGGGGACAGGGGGCCAGAGACCCAGTACTTC.

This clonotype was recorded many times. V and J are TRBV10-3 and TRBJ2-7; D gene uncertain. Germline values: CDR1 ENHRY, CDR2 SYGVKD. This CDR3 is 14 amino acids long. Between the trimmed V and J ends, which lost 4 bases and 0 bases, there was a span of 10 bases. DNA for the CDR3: TGTGCCATCAGTGGAGACACCAGCTCCTACGAGCAGTACTTC. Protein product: CAISGDTSSYEQYF.

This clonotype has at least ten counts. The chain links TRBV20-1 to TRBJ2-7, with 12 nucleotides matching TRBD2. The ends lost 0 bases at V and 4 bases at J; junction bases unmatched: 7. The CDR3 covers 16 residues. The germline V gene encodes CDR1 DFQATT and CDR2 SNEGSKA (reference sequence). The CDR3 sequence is CSARERTSGIVYEQYF. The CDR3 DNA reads TGCAGTGCTAGAGAGAGGACTAGCGGGATAGTGTACGAGCAGTACTTC.

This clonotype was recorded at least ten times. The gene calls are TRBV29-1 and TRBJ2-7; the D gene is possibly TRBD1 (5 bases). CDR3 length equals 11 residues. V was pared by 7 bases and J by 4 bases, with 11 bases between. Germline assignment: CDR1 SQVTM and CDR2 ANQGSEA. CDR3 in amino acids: CSAGTGYEQYF. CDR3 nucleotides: TGCAGCGCCGGCACAGGATACGAGCAGTACTTC.